The source of this T cell receptor (beta chain) is a study of blood T cell repertoires in COVID-19. Study-level background: Acute and convalescent COVID-19 specimens originated in the United States, Italy and Spain.

The CDR3 is 14 residues long. Trimming removed 2 bases from V and 5 bases from J; junction bases left unmatched: 3. Per the germline V gene, CDR1 is MNHEY and CDR2 is SVGEGT. Per the study methods: Quantification of nucleated cells was approximated via reference gene primer amplification. Produced via immunoSEQ multiplex PCR; TCRdb's table is partial and in-frame only. V and J calls and clone size are those listed in that table; D and trimming were worked out from the DNA. The sample records approximately 230,000 clones, about nine tenths being singletons. The clonotype comes from a man aged 25 to 40 who had recovered from COVID-19. The rearrangement links TRBV6-2 or TRBV6-3 to TRBJ1-5, with 7 bases that match TRBD1. Sequencing input: peripheral blood. CDR3 protein: CASSYGRGDQPQHF. The CDR3 bases are TGTGCCAGCAGTTACGGCAGGGGGGATCAGCCCCAGCATTTT.